Following are 23 T cell receptor beta chains from one sample sequenced in a study of blood T cells in healthy people across ages (dated by TCRdb to between 2014 and 2016). Library prep was done by 5' RACE. The run used an Illumina HiSeq 2500. The second PCR ran for roughly 6 to 11 cycles and used a J-beta primer mix along with a sample-barcoded 5' primer. TCRdb reprocessing: public reads trimmed at Q25 with fastp, clones called with MiXCR, in-frame beta chains kept. For every CDR3 protein sequence, its rows merge into one entry that carries the most common genes and DNA. Counted in this sample were roughly 650,000 distinct CDR3 sequences; about 30% of them appeared once. Of the sample, less than 20% falls within the top ten clones. Material for sequencing was blood. The receptor source for this set is a woman of 80 years or more in good health. Donor details come from another sample of the same person, matched by shared clones.

Notes on this clonotype: With a much larger clone just one base away, this may be a read error. The chain uses TRBV5-1 and TRBJ1-2; 10 bases are shared with TRBD1. This CDR3 spans 13 amino acids. The germline CDR1 and CDR2 sequences are SGHRS and YFSETQ. CDR3 protein: CAGSWDRGDGYTF. The CDR3 DNA follows: TGCGCCGGCAGTTGGGACAGGGGAGATGGCTACACCTTC.

This clonotype has more than one count but fewer than ten. This may stem from a read error, because a much larger clone lies one nucleotide away. This sequence joins TRBV6-5 and TRBJ2-1, with D possibly matching TRBD1 (5 bases). The CDR3 sequence is 16 residues long. V lost 4 bases, J lost 10 bases, and 23 bases lay in between. In germline, CDR1 is MNHEY, CDR2 SVGAGI. CDR3 sequence: CASSWGPPWGSYEQFF. The CDR3 bases are TGTGCCAGCAGTTGGGGTCCCCCCTGGGGCTCCTACGAGCAGTTCTTC.

This clonotype came up once. This may be a read error, as it is one base from a much larger clone. The rearrangement uses TRBV21-1 and TRBJ2-1; the table's D gene call, TRBD1, was not cross checked with the DNA. TRBV21-1 corresponds to a pseudogene. CDR3 length: 16 residues. CDR3 residues: CASSDGGVVSNNEQFF. In DNA, the CDR3 is TGTGCCAGCAGCGATGGGGGGGTCGTCTCCAACAATGAGCAGTTCTTC.

The chain combines TRBV20-1 with TRBJ2-1; no clear D gene. V dropped 2 bases and J dropped 3 bases, with 11 bases sitting between them. Germline V gives CDR1 DFQATT, CDR2 SNEGSKA (reference sequence). This CDR3 has 14 amino acids. The CDR3 DNA follows: TGCAGTGCTAGACACGGGTTGAACTACAATGAGCAGTTCTTC. Its protein product is CSARHGLNYNEQFF.

This clonotype was seen ten or more times. A much larger clone is a single base away; this may be a read error. The chain combines TRBV2 with TRBJ2-1; D possibly corresponds to TRBD1 (5 bases). V gave up 6 bases and J gave up 2 bases, with 11 bases separating them. The V gene's germline CDR1 is SNHLY and CDR2 FYNNEI. This CDR3 is built from 14 residues. The CDR3: CASRARVPYNEQFF. CDR3 coding DNA: TGTGCCAGCAGGGCCAGGGTCCCCTACAATGAGCAGTTCTTC.

Regarding this clonotype: Given a much more abundant clone one base away, this may be a read error. This chain joins TRBV5-1 and TRBJ2-1; D remains unclear. V lost 5 bases to trimming and J lost 9 bases, with 12 bases between them. Per germline, CDR1 SGHRS and CDR2 YFSETQ. The length of the CDR3 is 12 residues. CDR3 sequence (DNA): TGCGCCAGCAGGCCTGAAATTAGTGAGCAGTTCTTC. Its translation is CASRPEISEQFF.

This clonotype showed up many times. The V and J genes are TRBV5-1 and TRBJ1-4; 7 bases fit TRBD1. Trimming took 1 base from V and 4 from J; bases not matched to a gene: 4. The germline V gene encodes CDR1 SGHRS and CDR2 YFSETQ. This CDR3 contains 15 residues. The CDR3 spells CASSLTGQINEKLFF. Written as DNA, the CDR3 is TGCGCCAGCAGCTTGACGGGACAGATTAATGAAAAACTGTTTTTT.

This chain joins TRBV7-9 and TRBJ2-3, with 7 bases identical to TRBD2. Germline assignment: CDR1 SEHNR and CDR2 FQNEAQ (reference sequence). CDR3 length: 15 amino acids. Trimming took 3 bases from V and 2 from J; bases not matched to a gene: 5. The chain's CDR3 is CASSFEREATDTQYF. The CDR3, as DNA: TGTGCCAGCAGCTTCGAGCGGGAAGCCACAGATACGCAGTATTTT.

This chain links TRBV11-2 with TRBJ1-2; 10 bases are shared with TRBD1. The CDR3 totals 17 residues. Germline V gene sequence: CDR1 SGHAT, CDR2 FQNNGV. The V and J ends lost 5 bases and 5 bases, in that order; junction bases with no gene match: 14. DNA for the CDR3: TGTGCCAGCAGCCCAGCCGTGACAGGGGGCGTGGGGTATGGCTACACCTTC. Translated, it gives CASSPAVTGGVGYGYTF.

Of note for this clonotype: The germline gene is not matched at one end of the junction; a read error may be the cause. This chain connects TRBV7-3 to TRBJ2-5; D remains ambiguous. CDR3 size: 14 residues. Germline assignment: CDR1 SGHTA and CDR2 FQGTGA. The CDR3 is CASNLDAGQETQYF. Written as DNA, the CDR3 is TGTGCCAGCAACTTAGACGCAGGCCAAGAGACCCAGTACTTC.

This clonotype was recorded many times. The chain couples TRBV24-1 to TRBJ2-1; 9 nucleotides agree with TRBD2. J was trimmed by 0 bases and V by 3 bases; bases with no gene match: 5. Germline CDR1 reads KGHDR; CDR2 reads SFDVKD. The CDR3 is 17 amino acids. In DNA form, the CDR3 reads TGTGCCACCAGTGATGCGACTAGCGGTAGCTCCTACAATGAGCAGTTCTTC. Translated, it gives CATSDATSGSSYNEQFF.

This chain links TRBV6-2 or TRBV6-3 with TRBJ1-5; D is uncertain. The CDR3 loop spans 12 amino acids. V gave up 5 bases and J gave up 6 bases, with 8 bases separating them. From germline, CDR1 is MNHEY and CDR2 SVGEGT. CDR3 DNA: TGTGCCAGCAGTCACGGGTGTCAGCCCCAGCATTTT. Protein sequence: CASSHGCQPQHF.

The V and J genes are TRBV20-1 and TRBJ2-7; D is perhaps TRBD2 (5 bases). V was pared by 2 bases and J by 2 bases, with 7 bases between. Germline V CDR1 and CDR2: DFQATT, SNEGSKA (reference sequence). The CDR3 totals 12 residues. The CDR3 reads CSARPTTYEQYF. The CDR3, as DNA: TGCAGTGCTAGACCGACTACCTACGAGCAGTACTTC.

This chain links TRBV7-3 with TRBJ2-4, with D possibly matching TRBD2 (5 bases). The J call may be mistaken, given a closer DNA end match to TRBJ2-5. The CDR3 is 14 amino acids. Germline CDR1 is SGHTA and CDR2 is FQGTGA. CDR3 loop: CASDLNPSLETQYF. The CDR3 DNA reads as TGTGCCAGCGACTTAAATCCTAGCCTGGAGACCCAGTACTTC.

V is TRBV7-4 and J is TRBJ2-5; 7 nucleotides line up with TRBD1. V lost 3 bases and J lost 5; bases outside the gene matches: 12. Germline V gene data show CDR1 as SGHVT and CDR2 as SQSDAQ. There are 16 residues in the CDR3. The CDR3 region is CASSLAEGQALETQYF. Written as DNA, the CDR3 is TGTGCCAGCAGCTTGGCGGAAGGACAGGCATTGGAGACCCAGTACTTC.

This clonotype was observed many times. A much more abundant neighbour one base away suggests this may be a read error. V gene TRBV7-6 combines with J gene TRBJ2-5; the D gene is possibly TRBD1 (5 bases). The germline V gene encodes CDR1 SGHVS and CDR2 FNYEAQ. This CDR3 contains 13 residues. V dropped 1 base and J dropped 11 bases, with 14 bases sitting between them. The CDR3 DNA sequence: TGTGCCAGCAGCTTAGGACAGTACAATGAGCAGTACTTC. Protein sequence: CASSLGQYNEQYF. Filled out from reference TRBV7-6 and TRBJ2-5, the complete variable domain reads GAGVSQSPRYKVTKRGQDVALRCDPISGHVSLYWYRQALGQGPEFLTYFNYEAQQDKSGLPNDRFSAERPEGSISTLTIQRTEQRDSAMYRCASSLGQYNEQYFGPGTRLLVL.

This clonotype occurred a few times. The genes are TRBV11-2 and TRBJ1-2; TRBD1 aligns across 8 bases. The J segment lost 14 bases and the V segment lost 1 base, leaving 9 bases of the junction unmatched. Germline V lookup: CDR1 SGHAT, CDR2 FQNNGV. The CDR3 consists of 13 residues. CDR3 region: CASSLAGQGQSTF. The CDR3 region has the DNA TGTGCCAGCAGCTTAGCCGGACAGGGCCAATCTACCTTC. Using reference TRBV11-2 and TRBJ1-2 for the parts outside the CDR3, the full variable domain is EAGVAQSPRYKIIEKRQSVAFWCNPISGHATLYWYQQILGQGPKLLIQFQNNGVVDDSQLPKDRFSAERLKGVDSTLKIQPAKLEDSAVYLCASSLAGQGQSTFGSGTRLTVV.

Remarks on this clonotype: A much larger clone differs by one base, so this may be a read error. This chain links TRBV6-1 with TRBJ2-5; a possible D gene is TRBD2 (6 bases). The CDR3 is made up of 17 amino acids. Germline V gene sequence: CDR1 MNHNS, CDR2 SASEGT. V dropped 2 bases and J dropped 2 bases, with 18 bases sitting between them. CDR3 coding DNA: TGTGCCAGCAGTGAACCGGAGTGGGGCCGGGGGCAAGAGACCCAGTACTTC. Protein product: CASSEPEWGRGQETQYF.

The CDR3 nucleotides read TGTGCCAGCAGTTCCGCGTTGAGCTCCTATAATTCACCCCTCCACTTT. This codes for CASSSALSSYNSPLHF. This chain joins TRBV12-3 or TRBV12-4 and TRBJ1-6; D call uncertain. V was cut by 4 bases and J by 0 bases, with 10 bases left in between. The CDR3 spans 16 residues.

The gene calls are TRBV30 and TRBJ1-1; D gene ambiguous. The germline V gene encodes CDR1 GTSNPN and CDR2 SVGIG (reference sequence). Between the trimmed V and J ends, which lost 0 bases and 4 bases, there was a span of 9 bases. The CDR3 is 13 residues long. The CDR3 DNA reads as TGTGCCTGGAGTGTACGAGGGAGCACTGAAGCTTTCTTT. Translated, it gives CAWSVRGSTEAFF. Drawing the rest from reference TRBV30 and TRBJ1-1, the complete variable domain is SQTIHQWPATLVQPVGSPLSLECTVEGTSNPNLYWYRQAAGRGLQLLFYSVGIGQISSEVPQNLSASRPQDRQFILSSKKLLLSDSGFYLCAWSVRGSTEAFFGQGTRLTVV.

This clonotype was observed at least ten times. This chain uses TRBV7-2 with TRBJ1-6, with 8 nucleotides matching TRBD1. The CDR3 extends over 16 amino acids. Germline V gene sequence: CDR1 SGHTA, CDR2 FQGNSA. The V segment lost 3 bases and the J segment 10 bases; nucleotides outside the gene matches: 11. The CDR3 here is CASSLSLRDRHSPLHF. CDR3 nucleotides: TGTGCCAGCAGCTTGTCTCTCCGGGACAGGCACTCACCCCTCCACTTT.

This clonotype was found a few times. This chain links TRBV28 with TRBJ1-5; no reliable D call. This CDR3 has 16 amino acids. CDR1 and CDR2 (germline): MDHEN, SYDVKM. V was cut by 6 bases and J by 9 bases, with 24 bases left in between. In nucleotides, the CDR3 is TGTGCCAGCAGCGGGGTCGGTACCCTGGTCGGTCGGCCCCAGCATTTT. Protein: CASSGVGTLVGRPQHF.

In the case of this clonotype: Being one base from a much bigger clone, this may be a read error. V usage is TRBV20-1 and J usage is TRBJ1-1; D is undetermined. Looked up from germline, CDR1 is DFQATT and CDR2 is SNEGSKA (reference sequence). The germline V and J ends were trimmed by 3 bases and 1 base, with 12 bases remaining between them. The CDR3 sequence is 14 residues long. CDR3 region: CSASDYRRNTEAFF. The CDR3 coding sequence is TGCAGTGCTAGTGATTATCGCAGGAACACTGAAGCTTTCTTT.